These T cell receptor beta chains were read from a single sample in a study of shared clonotypes between healthy human individuals. Method: immunoSEQ multiplex PCR; TCRdb's copy keeps in-frame clones and lacks some. The sample lists hundreds of thousands of clones, about 80% occurring once. The material sequenced was memory CD4+ T cells sorted from blood. The receptor set was obtained from a woman in her 30s in good health. Both conserved end residues are part of each CDR3.

v_call: TRBV2
j_call: TRBJ2-1
cdr3_aa: CASGGQGSSYNEQFF

v_call: TRBV11-3
j_call: TRBJ2-1
cdr3_aa: CASSSRSGTYNEQFF

v_call: TRBV23-1
j_call: TRBJ2-7
cdr3_aa: CASVQGPRSLYEQYF

v_call: TRBV2
j_call: TRBJ2-5
cdr3_aa: CASAMGIQETQYF

v_call: TRBV9
j_call: TRBJ2-7
cdr3_aa: CASSPRQGYYEQYF

v_call: TRBV10-3
j_call: TRBJ2-1
cdr3_aa: CAIRDEGGDTYNEQFF

v_call: TRBV5-6
j_call: TRBJ1-1
cdr3_aa: CASSLRGGSSNTEAFF

v_call: TRBV4-1
j_call: TRBJ2-4
cdr3_aa: CASSSRYDSGTSPRVKNIQYF

v_call: TRBV28
j_call: TRBJ2-5
cdr3_aa: CASSSGSRETQYF

v_call: TRBV13
j_call: TRBJ2-1
cdr3_aa: CASSLGWREPLDEQFF

v_call: TRBV7-2
j_call: TRBJ2-1
cdr3_aa: CASSLWGREDGNEQFF

v_call: TRBV19
j_call: TRBJ2-7
cdr3_aa: CASGTSGTYEQYF

v_call: TRBV11-2
j_call: TRBJ2-3
cdr3_aa: CASSPQVGADTQYF

v_call: TRBV2
j_call: TRBJ2-5
cdr3_aa: CASSDKGPIPQYF

v_call: TRBV9
j_call: TRBJ2-3
cdr3_aa: CASSVGGGSDTQYF

v_call: TRBV25-1
j_call: TRBJ1-2
cdr3_aa: CASSEGTGTNYGYTF

v_call: TRBV27
j_call: TRBJ2-7
cdr3_aa: CASRGGFEQYF

v_call: TRBV7-2
j_call: TRBJ2-7
cdr3_aa: CASSNLAATYEQYF

v_call: TRBV2
j_call: TRBJ1-1
cdr3_aa: CASSPGTPIIEAFF

v_call: TRBV30
j_call: TRBJ1-4
cdr3_aa: CAWSARTGRNEKLFF

v_call: TRBV10-3
j_call: TRBJ2-7
cdr3_aa: CAISQGSGSFYEQYF

v_call: TRBV18
j_call: TRBJ1-2
cdr3_aa: CASSPDITNYGYTF

v_call: TRBV7-8
j_call: TRBJ1-1
cdr3_aa: CASSRNVGATEAFF

v_call: TRBV5-8
j_call: TRBJ1-2
cdr3_aa: CASRRSGGDYGYTF

v_call: TRBV2
j_call: TRBJ2-3
cdr3_aa: CASRDRDSSTDTQYF

v_call: TRBV18
j_call: TRBJ1-1
cdr3_aa: CASSLGADTEAFF

v_call: TRBV4-1
j_call: TRBJ2-2
cdr3_aa: CASSLRDTVPGELFF

v_call: TRBV2
j_call: TRBJ1-2
cdr3_aa: CASTEGEGGYTF

v_call: TRBV28
j_call: TRBJ2-7
cdr3_aa: CASSLYQGPYEQYF

v_call: TRBV25-1
j_call: TRBJ2-7
cdr3_aa: CASSESGQGEQYF

v_call: TRBV29-1
j_call: TRBJ2-1
cdr3_aa: CSVGLSSYNEQFF

v_call: TRBV5-4
j_call: TRBJ1-1
cdr3_aa: CASSLERASVGFF

v_call: TRBV7-6
j_call: TRBJ2-3
cdr3_aa: CASSLVGDTDTQYF

v_call: TRBV5-5
j_call: TRBJ1-2
cdr3_aa: CASSTYSYGYTF

v_call: TRBV2
j_call: TRBJ1-3
cdr3_aa: CASKRQGAGNTIYF

v_call: TRBV5-6
j_call: TRBJ2-5
cdr3_aa: CASSPRTRETQYF

v_call: TRBV27
j_call: TRBJ2-1
cdr3_aa: CASRPHRTGDNEQFF

v_call: TRBV5-4
j_call: TRBJ2-7
cdr3_aa: CASSLGPGNHYEQYF

v_call: TRBV19
j_call: TRBJ2-1
cdr3_aa: CASSGDRGGSSYNEQFF

v_call: TRBV28
j_call: NA
cdr3_aa: CASSFHLEGTHSYEQYF

v_call: TRBV14
j_call: TRBJ2-5
cdr3_aa: CASSPGLAVETQYF